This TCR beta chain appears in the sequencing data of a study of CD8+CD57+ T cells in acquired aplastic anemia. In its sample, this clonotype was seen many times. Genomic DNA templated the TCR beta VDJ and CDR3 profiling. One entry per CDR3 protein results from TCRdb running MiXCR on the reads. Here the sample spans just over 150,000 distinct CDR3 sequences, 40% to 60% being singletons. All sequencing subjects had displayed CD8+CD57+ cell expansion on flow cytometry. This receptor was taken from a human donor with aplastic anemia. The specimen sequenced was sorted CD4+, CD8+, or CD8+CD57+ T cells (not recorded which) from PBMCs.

This chain's CDR3 is CASSLVGEKLFF. The CDR3 DNA follows: TGCGCCAGCAGCTTGGTCGGTGAAAAACTGTTTTTT. J is TRBJ1-4 and V is TRBV5-1, with no clear D. The CDR3 totals 12 residues. Germline CDR1 and CDR2: SGHRS and YFSETQ. Trimming took 0 bases from V and 7 from J, leaving 4 bases between them. The variable domain in full, completed from reference TRBV5-1 and TRBJ1-4, reads KAGVTQTPRYLIKTRGQQVTLSCSPISGHRSVSWYQQTPGQGLQFLFEYFSETQRNKGNFPGRFSGRQFSNSRSEMNVSTLELGDSALYLCASSLVGEKLFFGSGTQLSVL.